This T cell receptor (beta chain) stems from a study of CD8 T cells in ankylosing spondylitis (dated by TCRdb to the late 2010s). Regarding the complete study: The study set out to find disease-linked TCR variants by profiling T cell receptor beta repertoires in ankylosing spondylitis patients and healthy donors. Peripheral blood was sampled, and synovial fluid was additionally collected from ankylosing spondylitis patients. In total, the full study cohort was made up of approximately 99 healthy donors and about two dozen ankylosing spondylitis patients. Summary of the overall study and its limitations: Blood from ankylosing spondylitis patients appeared to be characterized by a TCR beta motif made up of several highly homologous amino acid variants. The disease-linked clones were reported to be significantly enriched in matched synovial fluid samples from ankylosing spondylitis patients. Some motif variants had previously been reported in the synovial fluid and blood of reactive arthritis patients, which suggests shared mechanisms of disease initiation. The disease-linked clones had a CD8+ phenotype and were found at relatively low frequencies in peripheral blood.

Its CDR3 holds 15 amino acids, cysteine through phenylalanine. The sequence is cut down to CDR3 DNA, 45 bases in frame from base 1. Based on the germline V gene, the CDR1 and CDR2 sequences are MGHRA and YSYEKL. After removal of 1 base from V and 5 bases from J, the junction retains 4 bases not matched to a gene. This clonotype was detected ten times or more. Its target antigen remains unknown. No per-base quality is available; no much larger clone lies one base away. Sequenced on an Illumina HiSeq 2500. Quantitative 5'-RACE with molecular barcodes was the method used to prepare the TCR beta libraries. In the original analysis: Disease-linked TCR variants were identified with a new computational method built on a probabilistic model of VDJ rearrangement. TCRdb redid the processing of the public reads, applying fastp at Q25 and MiXCR, and retained in-frame beta chains. CDR3 protein sequences are deduplicated, and each keeps its most common genes and DNA. These V and J calls are TCRdb output, not the study's own analysis. For this sample the table gives some 270,000 distinct CDR3 sequences, of which about 18% were detected only once. The ten top clones hold approximately 32% of the sample.

The TCR comes from a male donor with ankylosing spondylitis or in good health (not recorded which). Sequenced material: blood, either unsorted or a sorted T cell fraction (not recorded which). The V and J segments used are TRBV4-1 and TRBJ2-1, and 8 junctional nucleotides match TRBD2. The CDR3 amino acid sequence is: CASSQAGTRDNEQFF. The nucleotides read TGCGCCAGCAGCCAAGCCGGGACTAGAGACAATGAGCAGTTCTTC.